These 6 T cell receptor beta chains were all obtained from the same sample, sequenced in a study of cytomegalovirus exposure and HLA in healthy donors. PCR amplification relied on 60 Vbeta primers (plus 13 Jbeta primers). Here immunoSEQ multiplex PCR was the method, and the copy in TCRdb shows in-frame clones only, minus some. Among approximately 140,000 clones, about 60% were seen once, and the ten largest hold around 7.1%. Sequencing was carried out using PBMCs. Every receptor here comes from a woman between 55 and 75 years old in good health and CMV-seropositive.

The rearrangement links TRBV11-2 to TRBJ2-7; 13 nucleotides align to TRBD2. The CDR3 has 18 residues. The germline CDR1 and CDR2 sequences are SGHAT and FQNNGV. After removal of 5 bases from V and 7 bases from J, the junction contained 17 bases not matched to a gene. CDR3 loop: CASSPGTLGLAGAGEQYF. CDR3 in DNA: TGTGCCAGCAGCCCTGGGACGCTTGGACTAGCGGGAGCTGGAGAGCAGTACTTC.

V is TRBV19 and J is TRBJ2-3; D gene ambiguous. Trimming removed 5 bases from V and 2 bases from J, with 11 bases in between. CDR3 length equals 14 residues. Germline CDR1 reads LNHDA; CDR2 reads SQIVND (reference sequence). The CDR3 DNA reads TGTGCCAGTAGTTGGGCAGGCTACACAGATACGCAGTATTTT. This translates into CASSWAGYTDTQYF.

V and J are TRBV6-4 and TRBJ1-2; 9 positions agree with TRBD1. With 0 bases clipped from V and 4 bases from J, the junction kept 6 bases outside the gene matches. CDR1 MRHNA and CDR2 SNTAGT come from the germline V gene. The CDR3 totals 16 residues. CDR3 amino acids: CASSDSGTGRPYGYTF. Written as DNA, the CDR3 is TGTGCCAGCAGTGACTCGGGGACAGGGCGGCCCTATGGCTACACCTTC.

This sequence joins TRBV28 and TRBJ2-3; maybe TRBD2 (6 bases). Germline V gene data show CDR1 as MDHEN and CDR2 as SYDVKM. CDR3 length: 12 amino acids. Deletions cut 8 bases from V and 6 bases from J, with 12 bases between. CDR3 sequence (DNA): TGTGCCAGCTCACTAGCCTTGGATACGCAGTATTTT. Translated: CASSLALDTQYF.

This clone was counted between two and nine times. This CDR3 is CASSLGLAGAKQFF. In DNA form, the CDR3 reads TGTGCCAGCAGTTTAGGACTAGCGGGAGCAAAGCAGTTCTTC. V usage is TRBV28 and J usage is TRBJ2-1; 13 positions agree with TRBD2. Unmatched junction bases numbered 3, after V lost 2 bases and J lost 11 bases. This CDR3 comprises 14 residues. Germline values: CDR1 MDHEN, CDR2 SYDVKM.

The chain uses TRBV28 and TRBJ2-4; tentative D call: TRBD1 (6 bases). Per the germline V gene, CDR1 is MDHEN and CDR2 is SYDVKM. The CDR3 contains 15 residues. V was cut by 5 bases and J by 0 bases, with 11 bases left in between. CDR3 sequence: CASSRQVIAKNIQYF. CDR3 sequence (DNA): TGTGCCAGCAGTCGACAGGTCATAGCCAAAAACATTCAGTACTTC.